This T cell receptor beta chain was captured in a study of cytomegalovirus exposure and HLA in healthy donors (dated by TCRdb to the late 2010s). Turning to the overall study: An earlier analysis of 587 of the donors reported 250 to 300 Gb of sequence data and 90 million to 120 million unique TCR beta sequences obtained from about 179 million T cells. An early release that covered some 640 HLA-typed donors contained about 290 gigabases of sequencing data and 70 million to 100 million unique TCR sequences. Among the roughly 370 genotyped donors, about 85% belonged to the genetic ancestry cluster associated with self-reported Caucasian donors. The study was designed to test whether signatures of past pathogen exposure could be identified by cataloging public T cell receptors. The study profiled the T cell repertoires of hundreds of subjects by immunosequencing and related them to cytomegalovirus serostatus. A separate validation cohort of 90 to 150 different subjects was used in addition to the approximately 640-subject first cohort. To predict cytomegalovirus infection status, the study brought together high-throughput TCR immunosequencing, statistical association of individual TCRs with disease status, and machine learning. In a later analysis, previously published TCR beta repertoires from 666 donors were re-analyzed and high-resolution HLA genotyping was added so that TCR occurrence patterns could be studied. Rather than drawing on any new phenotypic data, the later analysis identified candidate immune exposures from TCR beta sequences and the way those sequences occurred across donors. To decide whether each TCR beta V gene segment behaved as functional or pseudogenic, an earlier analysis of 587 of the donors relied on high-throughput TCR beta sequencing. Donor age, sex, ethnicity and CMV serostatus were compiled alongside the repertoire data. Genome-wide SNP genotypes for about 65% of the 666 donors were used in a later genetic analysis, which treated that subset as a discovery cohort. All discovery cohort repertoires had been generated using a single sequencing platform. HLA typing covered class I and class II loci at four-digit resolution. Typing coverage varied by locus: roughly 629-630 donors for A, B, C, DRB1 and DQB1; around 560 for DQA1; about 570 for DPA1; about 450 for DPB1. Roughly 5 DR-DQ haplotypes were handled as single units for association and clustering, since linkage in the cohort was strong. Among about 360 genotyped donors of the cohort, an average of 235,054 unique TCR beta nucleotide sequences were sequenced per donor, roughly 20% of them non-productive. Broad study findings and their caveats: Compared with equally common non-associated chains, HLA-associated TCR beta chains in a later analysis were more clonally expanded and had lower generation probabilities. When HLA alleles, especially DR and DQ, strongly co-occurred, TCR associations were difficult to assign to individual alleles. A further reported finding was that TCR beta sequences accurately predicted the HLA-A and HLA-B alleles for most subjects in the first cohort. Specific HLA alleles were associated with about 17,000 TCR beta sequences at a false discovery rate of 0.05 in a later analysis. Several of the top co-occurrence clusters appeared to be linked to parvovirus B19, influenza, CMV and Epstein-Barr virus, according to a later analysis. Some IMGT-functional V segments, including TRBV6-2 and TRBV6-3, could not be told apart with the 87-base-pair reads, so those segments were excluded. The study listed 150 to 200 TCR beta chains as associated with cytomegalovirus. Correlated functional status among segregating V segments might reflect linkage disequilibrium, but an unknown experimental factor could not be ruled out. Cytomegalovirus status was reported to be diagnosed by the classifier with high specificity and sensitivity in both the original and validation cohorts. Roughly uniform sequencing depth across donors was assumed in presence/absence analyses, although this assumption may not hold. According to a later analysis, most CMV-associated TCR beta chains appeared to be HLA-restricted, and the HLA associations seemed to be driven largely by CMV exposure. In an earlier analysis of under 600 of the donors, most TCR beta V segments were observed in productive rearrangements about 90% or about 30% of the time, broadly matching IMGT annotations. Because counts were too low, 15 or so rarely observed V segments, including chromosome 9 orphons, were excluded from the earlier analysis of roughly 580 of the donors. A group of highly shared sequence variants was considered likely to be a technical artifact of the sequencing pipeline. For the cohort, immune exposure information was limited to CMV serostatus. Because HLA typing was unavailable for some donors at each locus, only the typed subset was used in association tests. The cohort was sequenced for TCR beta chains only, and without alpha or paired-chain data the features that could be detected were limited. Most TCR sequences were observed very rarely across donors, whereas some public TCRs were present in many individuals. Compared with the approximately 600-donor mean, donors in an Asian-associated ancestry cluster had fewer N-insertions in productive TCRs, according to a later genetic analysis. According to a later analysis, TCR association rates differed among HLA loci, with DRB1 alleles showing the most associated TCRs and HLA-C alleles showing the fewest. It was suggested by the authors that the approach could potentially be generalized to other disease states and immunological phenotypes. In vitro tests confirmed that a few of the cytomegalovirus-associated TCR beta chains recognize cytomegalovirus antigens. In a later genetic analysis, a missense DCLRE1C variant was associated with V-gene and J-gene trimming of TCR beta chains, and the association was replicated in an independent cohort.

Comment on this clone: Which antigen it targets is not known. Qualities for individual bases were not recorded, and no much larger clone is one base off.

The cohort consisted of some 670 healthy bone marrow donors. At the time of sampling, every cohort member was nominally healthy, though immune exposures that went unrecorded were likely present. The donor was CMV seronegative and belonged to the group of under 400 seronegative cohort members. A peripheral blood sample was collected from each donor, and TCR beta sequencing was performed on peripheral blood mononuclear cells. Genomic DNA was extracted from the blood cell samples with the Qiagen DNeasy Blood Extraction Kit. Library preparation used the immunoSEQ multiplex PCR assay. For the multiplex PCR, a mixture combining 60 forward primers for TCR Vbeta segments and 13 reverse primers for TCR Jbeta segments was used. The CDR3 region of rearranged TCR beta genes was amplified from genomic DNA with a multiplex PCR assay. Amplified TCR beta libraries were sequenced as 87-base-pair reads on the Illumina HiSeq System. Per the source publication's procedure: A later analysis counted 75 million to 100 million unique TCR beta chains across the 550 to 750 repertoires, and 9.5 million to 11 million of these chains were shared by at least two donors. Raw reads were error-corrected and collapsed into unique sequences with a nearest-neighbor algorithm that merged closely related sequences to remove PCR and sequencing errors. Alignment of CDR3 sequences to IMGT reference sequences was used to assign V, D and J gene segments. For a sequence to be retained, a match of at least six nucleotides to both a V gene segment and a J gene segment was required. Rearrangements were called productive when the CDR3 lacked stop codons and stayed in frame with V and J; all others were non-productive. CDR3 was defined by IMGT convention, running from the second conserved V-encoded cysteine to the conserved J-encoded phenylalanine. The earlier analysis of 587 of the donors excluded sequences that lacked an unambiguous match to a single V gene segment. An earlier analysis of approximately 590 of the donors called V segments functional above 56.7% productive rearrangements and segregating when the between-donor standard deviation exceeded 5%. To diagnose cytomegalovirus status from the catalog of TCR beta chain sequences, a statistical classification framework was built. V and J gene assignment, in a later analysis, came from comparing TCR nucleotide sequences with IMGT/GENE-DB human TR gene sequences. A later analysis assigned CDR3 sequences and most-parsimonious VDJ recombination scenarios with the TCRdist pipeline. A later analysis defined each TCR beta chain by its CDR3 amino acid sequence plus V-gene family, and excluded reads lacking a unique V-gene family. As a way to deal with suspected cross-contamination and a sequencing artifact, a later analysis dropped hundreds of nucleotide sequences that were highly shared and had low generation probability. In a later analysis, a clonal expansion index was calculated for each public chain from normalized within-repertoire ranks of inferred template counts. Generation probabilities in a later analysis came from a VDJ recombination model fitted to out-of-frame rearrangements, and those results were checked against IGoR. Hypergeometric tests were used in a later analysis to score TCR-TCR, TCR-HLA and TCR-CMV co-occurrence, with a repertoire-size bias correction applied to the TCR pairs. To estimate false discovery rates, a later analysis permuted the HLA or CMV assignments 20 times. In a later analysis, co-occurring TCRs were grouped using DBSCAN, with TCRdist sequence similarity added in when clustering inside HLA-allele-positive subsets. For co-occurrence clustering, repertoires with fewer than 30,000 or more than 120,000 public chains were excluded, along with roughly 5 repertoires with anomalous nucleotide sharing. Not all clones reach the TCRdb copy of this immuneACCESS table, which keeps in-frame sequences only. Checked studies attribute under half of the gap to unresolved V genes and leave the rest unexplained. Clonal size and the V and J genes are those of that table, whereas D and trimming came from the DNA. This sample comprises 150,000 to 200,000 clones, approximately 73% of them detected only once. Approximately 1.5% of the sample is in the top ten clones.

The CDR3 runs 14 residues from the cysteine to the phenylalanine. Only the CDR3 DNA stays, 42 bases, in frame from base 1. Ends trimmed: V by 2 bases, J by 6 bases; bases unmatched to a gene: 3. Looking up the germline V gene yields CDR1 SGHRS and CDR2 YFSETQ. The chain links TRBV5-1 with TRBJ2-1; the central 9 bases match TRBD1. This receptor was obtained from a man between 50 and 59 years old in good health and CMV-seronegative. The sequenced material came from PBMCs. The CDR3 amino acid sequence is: CASSFSTGGNEQFF. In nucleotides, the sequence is TGCGCCAGCAGCTTTTCGACAGGGGGCAATGAGCAGTTCTTC. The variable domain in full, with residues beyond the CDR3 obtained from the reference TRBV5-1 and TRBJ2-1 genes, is KAGVTQTPRYLIKTRGQQVTLSCSPISGHRSVSWYQQTPGQGLQFLFEYFSETQRNKGNFPGRFSGRQFSNSRSEMNVSTLELGDSALYLCASSFSTGGNEQFFGPGTRLTVL.